This T cell receptor (beta chain) was captured in a study of blood T cell repertoires in COVID-19. Study-wide context: COVID-19 samples, acute and convalescent, were from the United States, Italy and Spain. Nucleic acid was either cDNA or gDNA, and it came from T cells, B-cell-depleted T cells, or PBMCs.

This CDR3 spans 14 amino acids. Germline V gene sequence: CDR1 SGHRS, CDR2 YFSETQ. V lost 1 base and J 4 bases, leaving 11 bases between the germline ends. Study processing details: Researchers report that nucleated cell counts were estimated from reference gene primer amplification. Measured with immunoSEQ multiplex PCR; TCRdb has only the in-frame clones, and not every one. V and J calls and clone size follow that table, whereas D and trimming were derived from the DNA. This sample has fewer than 85,000 clones, with over 70% found just once. This clonotype originated in a woman aged 70-85 years with acute or convalescent COVID-19. This sequence joins TRBV5-1 and TRBJ2-5; D remains ambiguous. The sample consisted of peripheral blood. The DNA for the CDR3 is TGCGCCAGCAGCTTGTCGCCCCAAGCAGAGACCCAGTACTTC. Translated, it gives CASSLSPQAETQYF.